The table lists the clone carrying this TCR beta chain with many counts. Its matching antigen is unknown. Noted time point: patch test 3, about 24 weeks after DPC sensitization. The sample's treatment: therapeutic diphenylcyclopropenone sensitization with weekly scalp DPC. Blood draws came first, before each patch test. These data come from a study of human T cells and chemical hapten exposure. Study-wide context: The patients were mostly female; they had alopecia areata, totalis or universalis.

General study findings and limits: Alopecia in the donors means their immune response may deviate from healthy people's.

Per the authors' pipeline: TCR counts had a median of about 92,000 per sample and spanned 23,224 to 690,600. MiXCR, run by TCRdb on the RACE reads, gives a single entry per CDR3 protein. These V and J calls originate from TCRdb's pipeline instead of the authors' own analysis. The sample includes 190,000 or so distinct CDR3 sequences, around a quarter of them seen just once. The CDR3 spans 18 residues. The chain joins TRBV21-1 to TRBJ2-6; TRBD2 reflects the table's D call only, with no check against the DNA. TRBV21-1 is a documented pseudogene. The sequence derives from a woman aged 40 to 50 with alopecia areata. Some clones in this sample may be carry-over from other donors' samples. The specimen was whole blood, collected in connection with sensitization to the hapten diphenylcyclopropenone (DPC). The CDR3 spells CASSGISGRASGANVLTF. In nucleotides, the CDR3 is TGTGCCAGCAGCGGGATAAGCGGGAGGGCCTCTGGGGCCAACGTCCTGACTTTC.